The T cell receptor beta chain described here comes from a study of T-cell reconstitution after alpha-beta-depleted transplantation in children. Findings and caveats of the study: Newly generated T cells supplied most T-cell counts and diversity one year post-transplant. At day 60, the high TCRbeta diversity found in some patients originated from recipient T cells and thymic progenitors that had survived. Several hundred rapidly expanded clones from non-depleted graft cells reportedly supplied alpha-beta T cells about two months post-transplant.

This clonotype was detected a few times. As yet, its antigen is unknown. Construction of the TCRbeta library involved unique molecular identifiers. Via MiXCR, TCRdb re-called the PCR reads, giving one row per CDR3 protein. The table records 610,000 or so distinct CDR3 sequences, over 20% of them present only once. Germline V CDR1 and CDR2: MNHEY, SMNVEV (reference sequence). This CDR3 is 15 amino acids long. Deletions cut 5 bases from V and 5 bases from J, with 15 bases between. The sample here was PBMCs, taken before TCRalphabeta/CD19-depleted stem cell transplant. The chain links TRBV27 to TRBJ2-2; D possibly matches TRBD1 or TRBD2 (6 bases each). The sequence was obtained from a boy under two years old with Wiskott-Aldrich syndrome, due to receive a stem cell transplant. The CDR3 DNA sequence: TGTGCCAGCAGTCCAGCCGGGGGCGGTACCGGGGAGCTGTTTTTT. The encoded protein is CASSPAGGGTGELFF.